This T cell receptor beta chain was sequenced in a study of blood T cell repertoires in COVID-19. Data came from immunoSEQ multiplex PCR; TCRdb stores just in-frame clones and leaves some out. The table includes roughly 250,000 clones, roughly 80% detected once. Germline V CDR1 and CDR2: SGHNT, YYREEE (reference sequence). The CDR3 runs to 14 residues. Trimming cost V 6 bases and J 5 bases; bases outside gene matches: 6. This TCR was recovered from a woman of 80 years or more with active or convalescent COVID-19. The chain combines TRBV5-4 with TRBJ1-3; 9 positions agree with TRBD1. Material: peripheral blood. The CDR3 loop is CASNLQGARNTIYF. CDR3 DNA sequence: TGTGCCAGCAACTTACAGGGGGCGAGAAACACCATATATTTT.